This T cell receptor beta chain is from a study of cytomegalovirus exposure and HLA in healthy donors. Study-level points and caveats: Common viral pathogens (according to a later analysis) appeared linked to several of the most significant clusters. Available immune exposure information was restricted to CMV serostatus only. In a later analysis, V- and J-gene trimming of beta chains associated with a DCLRE1C missense variant, replicated independently. Equally common other TCR beta chains were less clonally expanded than HLA-associated ones, a later analysis found.

60 Vbeta and 13 Jbeta primers were used in PCR. The table came from immunoSEQ multiplex PCR; TCRdb's copy has only in-frame clones and leaves some out. The sample yields 150,000 to 200,000 clones, roughly four fifths seen once. Comments on this clone: Its antigen is still unknown.

Sequencing was done on a sample of PBMCs. The clonotype was recovered from a girl aged 5 to 17 in good health and CMV-seropositive.

This CDR3 is CASSSGVRAMNTEAFF. CDR3 DNA: TGTGCCAGCAGCTCGGGGGTACGGGCCATGAACACTGAAGCTTTCTTT. V is TRBV7-3 and J is TRBJ1-1; TRBD1 is a possible D gene (5 bases). Trimming left V 4 bases short and J 0 bases short, with 15 bases between. Germline V gene lookup returns CDR1 SGHTA and CDR2 FQGTGA. The length of the CDR3 is 16 residues.